A selection of T cell receptor beta chains follows, all from one sample in a study of T cell responses to AZD1222 COVID-19 vaccine. Generated by immunoSEQ multiplex PCR, the TCRdb table keeps only in-frame clones and is missing some. This repertoire shows approximately 100,000 clones, less than 95% found once; its top ten account for 1.3%. Sequencing used peripheral blood, obtained on day 0 of AZD1222 vaccination. The receptors were sampled from an adult in good health. CDR3s include the opening cysteine and the closing phenylalanine or tryptophan. The D gene is left open where the match is weak. Size is stated for part of the rows, as once, few or many counts, or as a class when the clone is expanded.

d_call	v_call	j_call	clone_size	cdr3_nt	cdr3_aa
-	TRBV5-6	TRBJ1-1	-	TGTGCCAGCAGCCCGCCCACGGGAGTGTGGCAGGGTAGATTTGAAGCTTTCTTT	CASSPPTGVWQGRFEAFF
-	TRBV3-1/TRBV3-2	TRBJ1-1	-	TGTGCCAGCAGCCAAGTAGACACTGAAGCTTTCTTT	CASSQVDTEAFF
-	TRBV3-1/TRBV3-2	TRBJ2-1	-	TGTGCCAGCAGCCCCCGGGACGGTGGGAATGAGCAGTTCTTC	CASSPRDGGNEQFF
-	TRBV6-1	TRBJ1-6	-	TGTGCCAGCAGTGATCGGGGAATTGAGAATTCACCCCTCCACTTT	CASSDRGIENSPLHF
TRBD2	TRBV7-8	TRBJ2-3	-	TGTGCCAGCAGCTTCGAGCGGGGGGGCCTTTATAGCACAGATACGCAGTATTTT	CASSFERGGLYSTDTQYF
-	TRBV3-1/TRBV3-2	TRBJ1-3	-	TGTGCCAGCAGCCAAGGGCAGAGCTCTGGAAACACCATATATTTT	CASSQGQSSGNTIYF
-	TRBV6-5	TRBJ2-5	-	TGTGCCAGCAGTCCGCGGGATCAAGAGACCCAGTACTTC	CASSPRDQETQYF
-	TRBV2	TRBJ1-6	-	TGTGCCAGCAGTGGTGGTCCTAACCATTCACCCCTCCACTTT	CASSGGPNHSPLHF
-	TRBV19	TRBJ1-4	-	TGTGCCAGTACCCAGGGCGCAACTAATGAAAAACTGTTTTTT	CASTQGATNEKLFF
-	TRBV4-1	TRBJ2-7	-	TGCGCCAGCAGCCAACGGAGGTCACTGGGGCTCGAGCAGTACTTC	CASSQRRSLGLEQYF
-	TRBV2	TRBJ2-1	-	TGTGCCAGCAGGGTAAGGGTTAATGAGCAGTTCTTC	CASRVRVNEQFF
-	TRBV11-2	TRBJ2-7	-	TGTGCCACGGCCTACGAGCAGTACTTC	CATAYEQYF
-	TRBV30	TRBJ2-7	-	TGTGCCTGGAGTGGGGGGAACTACGAGCAGTACTTC	CAWSGGNYEQYF
TRBD1	TRBV7-9	TRBJ2-3	once	TGTGCCAGCAGCTTCGAGGGGGCCTGGGATACGCAGTATTTT	CASSFEGAWDTQYF
-	TRBV7-9	TRBJ1-6	once	TGTGCCAGCAGCCCCGACAGACTCTCTCTCCACTTT	CASSPDRLSLHF
TRBD1	TRBV11-2	TRBJ2-7	-	TGTGCCAGCAGCTTAGAAACAGGGGCCTACGAGCAGTACTTC	CASSLETGAYEQYF
TRBD1	TRBV27	TRBJ2-5	once	TGTGCCAGCAGTCGAACAGGGGGCGCCGGTGAGACCCAGTACTTC	CASSRTGGAGETQYF
-	TRBV15	TRBJ1-1	-	TGTGCCACCAGCGGGTCGATTGAGGCCACTGAAGCTTTCTTT	CATSGSIEATEAFF
-	TRBV5-8	TRBJ2-7	few	TGTGCCAGCAGTTCGGGACTCTCGAGCTCCTACGAGCAGTACTTC	CASSSGLSSSYEQYF
-	TRBV5-6	TRBJ1-5	-	TGTGCCAGCAGCTTGCGGGGGGCCCGGGGCCCTAGCAATCAGCCCCAGCATTTT	CASSLRGARGPSNQPQHF
-	TRBV12-3/TRBV12-4	TRBJ2-7	-	TGTGCCAGCAGTTTAATCAGTACCGAGCAGTACTTC	CASSLISTEQYF
TRBD2	TRBV11-3	TRBJ2-7	once	TGTGCCAGAAGGGGACTACGGGTCTCCCGGAGAAGTAACGAGCAGTACTTC	CARRGLRVSRRSNEQYF
-	TRBV6-5	TRBJ2-4	-	TGTGCCAGCAGTTACGGCCAGGGTGCCATTCAGTACTTC	CASSYGQGAIQYF
-	TRBV28	TRBJ2-1	-	TGTGCCAGCAGCTTAGACAGGATTCAATACAATGAGCAGTTCTTC	CASSLDRIQYNEQFF
TRBD2	TRBV7-9	TRBJ2-1	-	TGTGCCAGCAGCCCCCGGGGAGGGCCAGGCTACAATGAGCAGTTCTTC	CASSPRGGPGYNEQFF
TRBD1	TRBV10-1	TRBJ2-7	-	TGCGCCAGCAGTGAGTCCGGGACAGGCTTCTACGAGCAGTACTTC	CASSESGTGFYEQYF
-	TRBV5-4	TRBJ1-6	-	TGTGCCAGCAGCCGGCAGGGTAATTCACCCCTCCACTTT	CASSRQGNSPLHF
TRBD1	TRBV18	TRBJ1-3	-	TGTGCCAGCTCACCGCTTTGGACAGGGTCATACGTCTTCTATGGAAACACCATATATTTT	CASSPLWTGSYVFYGNTIYF
-	TRBV12-3/TRBV12-4	TRBJ2-2	-	TGTGCCAGCACCCCAAGGGAAACCGGGGAGCTGTTTTTT	CASTPRETGELFF
-	TRBV30	TRBJ1-2	-	TGTGCCTGGAGTGGGACGCCGCACTATGGCTACACCTTC	CAWSGTPHYGYTF
TRBD1	TRBV18	TRBJ1-5	-	TGTGCCAGCTCCGGGGACAGCCAGCCCCAGCATTTT	CASSGDSQPQHF